In this sample, the clone carrying this T cell receptor (beta chain) turned up once. Authors' analysis steps: Estimation of nucleated cell counts was performed using reference gene primer amplification. Some clones are missing from TCRdb's copy, which holds only in-frame ones; the method was immunoSEQ multiplex PCR. V and J calls and clone size are as listed in that table; D and trimming were resolved from the DNA. The data show 110,000 to 150,000 clones, more than 85% seen once. This record comes from a study of blood T cell repertoires in COVID-19. V gave up 3 bases and J gave up 1 base; unmatched junction bases: 0. Germline V gives CDR1 KGHSH, CDR2 LQKENI. The CDR3 covers 15 residues.

Input material: peripheral blood. This TCR was recovered from a human donor in a cohort sampled during active COVID-19. The gene calls are TRBV18 and TRBJ1-3; 10 nucleotides match TRBD1. The CDR3 loop is CASSPDRGSGNTIYF. The DNA for the CDR3 is TGTGCCAGCTCACCGGACAGGGGGTCTGGAAACACCATATATTTT.